Below, one TCR beta chain is given with its context. The data are from a study of early T cells in non-severe SARS-CoV-2 infection. The CDR3 extends over 15 amino acids. V lost 2 bases to trimming and J lost 6 bases, with 15 bases between them. Germline CDR1 and CDR2: SGDLS and YYNGEE. TCRdb ran MiXCR on the 5' RACE reads and lists one entry per CDR3 protein. The data contain some 52,000 distinct CDR3 sequences, around 8% of them singletons. Sample: whole blood. The chain joins TRBV9 to TRBJ2-1, with D hard to call. The sequence came from an adult who was a healthcare worker with PCR-confirmed SARS-CoV-2 infection or an uninfected control (not recorded which). The CDR3 DNA reads TGTGCCAGCAGCGTTGACCCCCGCTCTGGCAATGAGCAGTTCTTC. Translation: CASSVDPRSGNEQFF.